This T cell receptor (beta chain) is drawn from a study of cytomegalovirus exposure and HLA in healthy donors. Of note for this clone: The antigen remains undetermined.

Overall study results and limits: According to the study, 160 or so TCR beta chains were cytomegalovirus-associated. Many donors shared some public TCRs, even though most TCR sequences were rare. Sequencing had likely introduced a cluster of highly shared sequence variants as an artifact. Information on immune exposure was restricted to one variable (CMV serostatus).

Trimming removed 2 bases from V and 7 bases from J, with 5 bases in between. CDR1 MNHNY and CDR2 SVGAGI come from the germline V gene (reference sequence). The CDR3 is 11 residues long. PCR amplification relied on 60 Vbeta primers (plus 13 Jbeta primers). Data came from immunoSEQ multiplex PCR; TCRdb stores just in-frame clones and leaves some out. This table has approximately 70,000 clones, around 80% appearing once. The sample consisted of PBMCs. The clonotype was recovered from a man between 35 and 55 years old in good health and CMV-seronegative. The chain combines TRBV6-6 with TRBJ1-2; D unresolved. This CDR3 is CASSYGPGYTF. The CDR3 DNA sequence: TGTGCCAGCAGTTACGGGCCTGGCTACACCTTC.